Listed here are 24 T cell receptor beta chains from one sample, sequenced in a study of blood T cell repertoires in COVID-19. Only in-frame clones appear in the TCRdb table, and some are missing; sequencing was by immunoSEQ multiplex PCR. The sample holds about 65,000 clones, approximately 94% seen once. Sequencing input: peripheral blood. The source of these receptors is a man in his 70s with active COVID-19.

The V and J genes are TRBV7-2 and TRBJ2-2; 7 nucleotides match TRBD2. The J segment lost 6 bases and the V segment lost 2 bases, leaving 3 bases of the junction unmatched. The CDR3 has 14 amino acids. Germline V gene lookup returns CDR1 SGHTA and CDR2 FQGNSA. The CDR3 sequence is CASSLRGGAGELFF. CDR3 coding DNA: TGTGCCAGCAGCTTACGCGGGGGAGCCGGGGAGCTGTTTTTT.

CDR3 amino acids: CASSPPRGAPSYNEQFF. Here the CDR3 DNA reads TGTGCCAGCAGCCCACCCCGGGGGGCTCCCTCCTACAATGAGCAGTTCTTC. V and J are TRBV7-9 and TRBJ2-1; tentative D call: TRBD2 (7 bases). The germline V gene encodes CDR1 SEHNR and CDR2 FQNEAQ (reference sequence). Trimming took 5 bases from V and 0 from J, leaving 17 bases between them. This CDR3 comprises 17 residues.

The chain couples TRBV7-2 to TRBJ2-6; TRBD1 agrees at 9 bases. In germline, CDR1 is SGHTA, CDR2 FQGNSA. The CDR3 spans 19 residues. The J segment lost 0 bases and the V segment lost 5 bases, leaving 11 bases of the junction unmatched. The CDR3 loop reads CASSRIEQGALSGANVLTF. The CDR3 coding sequence is TGTGCCAGCAGCCGGATCGAACAGGGGGCCCTCTCTGGGGCCAACGTCCTGACTTTC.

J is TRBJ2-1 and V is TRBV6-5; D unresolved. From germline, CDR1 is MNHEY and CDR2 SVGAGI. Trimming removed 0 bases at V and 8 bases at J, with 11 bases between. The CDR3 consists of 14 residues. This CDR3 reads CASSYSGDRDEQFF. The CDR3 nucleotides read TGTGCCAGCAGTTACTCGGGTGATCGGGATGAGCAGTTCTTC.

This chain joins TRBV5-1 and TRBJ1-6; D is unresolved. The V and J ends lost 0 bases and 8 bases respectively, with 18 bases between them. Germline-derived CDR1 and CDR2 are SGHRS and YFSETQ. This CDR3 comprises 17 residues. DNA of the CDR3: TGCGCCAGCAGCTTGGCGGTAATGTTGGGGAGGGATTCACCCCTCCACTTT. As protein: CASSLAVMLGRDSPLHF.

The chain couples TRBV6-1 to TRBJ2-1; 9 bases fit TRBD1. This CDR3 spans 15 amino acids. Germline-derived CDR1 and CDR2 are MNHNS and SASEGT. V lost 3 bases and J lost 5; bases outside the gene matches: 5. CDR3 in amino acids: CASSDFRTGDNEQFF. CDR3 sequence (DNA): TGTGCCAGCAGTGATTTTAGGACAGGGGACAATGAGCAGTTCTTC.

The rearrangement joins TRBV11-3 to TRBJ1-1, with unresolved D. The V end lost 2 bases, the J end lost 4 bases, and 11 bases lay between the germline ends. The CDR3 extends over 14 amino acids. CDR1 and CDR2 (germline): SGHNT, YENEEA. This CDR3 reads CASSLMGSTTEAFF. CDR3 bases: TGTGCCAGCAGCTTAATGGGCAGTACCACTGAAGCTTTCTTT.

DNA of the CDR3: TGTGCCAGCAGTGACCTGGCGGGATGGAAGAATGAGCAGTTCTTC. Its translation: CASSDLAGWKNEQFF. The chain has TRBV6-4 and TRBJ2-1, with D perhaps matching TRBD2 (6 bases). The V and J ends lost 2 bases and 7 bases respectively, with 15 bases between them. CDR3 length equals 15 residues. Germline-derived CDR1 and CDR2 are MRHNA and SNTAGT.

A few counts support this clone. The rearrangement joins TRBV12-5 to TRBJ1-5, with D maybe TRBD1 (5 bases). The V end was cut by 7 bases, the J end by 4 bases, with 14 bases between. The CDR3 sequence is 14 residues long. The germline gives CDR1 LGHNT, CDR2 FRNRAP. The CDR3 sequence is CASAGALLNQPQHF. The CDR3 bases are TGTGCTAGTGCTGGGGCTCTCCTTAATCAGCCCCAGCATTTT. Full variable domain (outside the CDR3, taken from reference TRBV12-5 and TRBJ1-5): DARVTQTPRHKVTEMGQEVTMRCQPILGHNTVFWYRQTMMQGLELLAYFRNRAPLDDSGMPKDRFSAEMPDATLATLKIQPSEPRDSAVYFCASAGALLNQPQHFGDGTRLSIL.

This chain's CDR3 is CASRSGGQPQHF. DNA of the CDR3: TGTGCCAGCAGATCAGGAGGTCAGCCCCAGCATTTT. This chain joins TRBV28 and TRBJ1-5; D remains ambiguous. The CDR3 has 12 residues. The germline CDR1 and CDR2 sequences are MDHEN and SYDVKM. V was pared by 6 bases and J by 6 bases, with 9 bases between.

The chain is built from TRBV5-1 and TRBJ2-2, with TRBD2 identical over 12 bases. This CDR3 contains 18 residues. Germline values: CDR1 SGHRS, CDR2 YFSETQ. Unmatched junction bases numbered 7, after V lost 0 bases and J lost 4 bases. CDR3: CASSLASGGAGSTGELFF. DNA of the CDR3: TGCGCCAGCAGCTTGGCTAGCGGGGGGGCCGGGAGCACCGGGGAGCTGTTTTTT.

V is TRBV10-3 and J is TRBJ1-3, with D uncertain. Germline loops: CDR1 ENHRY, CDR2 SYGVKD. The CDR3 is made up of 16 amino acids. Trimming stripped 0 bases from V and 0 bases from J, with 9 bases between. The CDR3 bases are TGTGCCATCAGTGAGTCGAGAGGGTTCTCTGGAAACACCATATATTTT. It is translated as CAISESRGFSGNTIYF.

CDR3 in DNA: TGTGCCAGCTCACCACTACAGGGTAATTCACCCCTCCACTTT. It specifies CASSPLQGNSPLHF. V usage is TRBV18 and J usage is TRBJ1-6, with a tentative D call TRBD1 (6 bases). This CDR3 has 14 amino acids. CDR1 and CDR2 (germline): KGHSH, LQKENI. Trimming shortened V by 1 base and J by 6 bases, and 7 bases separated the two germline ends.

J is TRBJ1-5 and V is TRBV19, with 7 positions matching TRBD1. V shed 5 bases, J shed 3 bases, and the junction held 7 bases outside the gene matches. The length of the CDR3 is 15 residues. Germline CDR1 reads LNHDA; CDR2 reads SQIVND (reference sequence). The CDR3 DNA reads TGTGCCAGTAGTGGCCGGGACAGCCTCAATCAGCCCCAGCATTTT. Its translation is CASSGRDSLNQPQHF.

The V and J genes are TRBV18 and TRBJ1-2; D is unclear. The CDR3 covers 13 residues. Germline lookup yields CDR1 KGHSH and CDR2 LQKENI. V lost 2 bases and J lost 1, with 5 bases in between. The CDR3: CASSPAVNYGYTF. The CDR3 DNA is TGTGCCAGCTCACCAGCAGTTAACTATGGCTACACCTTC.

This clone was seen a single time. V is TRBV11-2 and J is TRBJ1-2; D unclear. This CDR3 is built from 12 residues. V lost 1 base and J lost 4, with 4 bases in between. The V gene's germline CDR1 is SGHAT and CDR2 FQNNGV. The CDR3, as DNA: TGTGCCAGCAGCTTAGGGGCCTATGGCTACACCTTC. Translation: CASSLGAYGYTF.

This clone has more than one count but fewer than ten. The chain employs TRBV5-8 and TRBJ1-1, with D perhaps TRBD1 (5 bases). The germline V gene has CDR1 SGHTS and CDR2 YDEGEE. V lost 2 bases to trimming and J lost 0 bases, with 8 bases between them. CDR3 length equals 14 residues. The CDR3 loop reads CASSFDRLNTEAFF. For the CDR3, the DNA is TGTGCCAGCAGCTTTGACAGACTGAACACTGAAGCTTTCTTT.

The chain uses TRBV2 and TRBJ2-1; 10 bases are shared with TRBD1. The CDR3 loop spans 15 amino acids. V was clipped by 6 bases and J by 7 bases; unmatched bases: 9. The germline V gene has CDR1 SNHLY and CDR2 FYNNEI. The DNA for the CDR3 is TGTGCCAGCAGACCGGACAGGGGACAGGGGAATGAGCAGTTCTTC. Amino acids: CASRPDRGQGNEQFF.

The chain recombines TRBV2 with TRBJ1-1; possibly TRBD1 for D (6 bases). Trimming removed 8 bases at V and 5 bases at J, with 9 bases between. The CDR3 covers 11 residues. Germline V lookup: CDR1 SNHLY, CDR2 FYNNEI. CDR3 amino acids: CASQQGTEAFF. CDR3 DNA: TGTGCCAGCCAGCAGGGGACTGAAGCTTTCTTT.

In its sample, this clone was seen once. The V gene is TRBV6-5, the J gene TRBJ1-1; 11 nucleotides match TRBD1. Germline loops: CDR1 MNHEY, CDR2 SVGAGI. The CDR3 spans 12 residues. With 10 bases clipped from V and 7 bases from J, the junction kept 5 bases outside the gene matches. Here the CDR3 reads CAIRDRGGEAFF. CDR3 sequence (DNA): TGTGCCATCCGGGACAGGGGGGGTGAAGCTTTCTTT.

This rearrangement joins TRBV13 to TRBJ2-4; 13 nucleotides align to TRBD2. The CDR3 sequence is 17 residues long. Germline trimming cut 4 bases from V and 0 bases from J; bases unmatched to any gene: 3. The germline CDR1 and CDR2 sequences are PRHDT and FYEKMQ (reference sequence). The CDR3 loop reads CASSSGLAGIAKNIQYF. DNA for the CDR3: TGTGCCAGCAGCTCGGGACTAGCGGGGATAGCCAAAAACATTCAGTACTTC.

CDR3 residues: CASRSIDRAGTDTQYF. DNA for the CDR3: TGTGCCAGCAGAAGCATAGACAGGGCTGGCACAGATACGCAGTATTTT. The rearrangement joins TRBV2 to TRBJ2-3; 7 bases are shared with TRBD1. V gave up 6 bases and J gave up 1 base; unmatched junction bases: 10. Germline V gene data show CDR1 as SNHLY and CDR2 as FYNNEI. The CDR3 consists of 16 residues.

The chain recombines TRBV28 with TRBJ1-6; D gene uncertain. The CDR3 contains 16 residues. CDR1 and CDR2 (germline): MDHEN, SYDVKM. V shed 6 bases and J shed 1 base, with 13 bases lying between them. CDR3 DNA sequence: TGTGCCAGCAGCAGCGGTGGCAGTTCCTATAATTCACCCCTCCACTTT. Translating it yields CASSSGGSSYNSPLHF.

The V and J genes are TRBV5-1 and TRBJ1-2; no firm D call. Germline assignment: CDR1 SGHRS and CDR2 YFSETQ. The CDR3 extends over 15 amino acids. Trimming took 0 bases from V and 0 from J, leaving 9 bases between them. The CDR3 loop is CASSLDSTSNYGYTF. The CDR3 DNA reads as TGCGCCAGCAGCTTGGACAGCACTTCTAACTATGGCTACACCTTC.